Sequencing of this T cell receptor (beta chain) was carried out in a study of cytomegalovirus exposure and HLA in healthy donors. Study context: Counted in an early data release were about 85 million unique TCRs from HLA-typed donors.

Notes on the study in general: A later analysis reportedly found that, within productive TCRs, an Asian-associated ancestry cluster had fewer N-insertions than the mean observed across the approximately 660 donors. Later on, an analysis showed TCR association rates differing by HLA locus, with DRB1 the most and HLA-C the fewest. In a later analysis, compared with equally common non-associated chains, HLA-associated beta chains were more expanded.

Both 60 Vbeta primers and 13 Jbeta primers went into the PCR. Repertoires were generated with immunoSEQ multiplex PCR, while TCRdb's copy carries only in-frame clones and drops some. The table shows under 200,000 clones, with around nine tenths occurring only once. For this clone: The antigen is not known.

CDR1 is MDHEN and CDR2 is SYDVKM in the germline V gene. The CDR3 sequence is 16 residues long. Trimming took off 3 bases at V and 1 base at J, with 13 bases between the two ends. V is TRBV28 and J is TRBJ1-5; possible D gene TRBD1, 6 bases. Sequenced input: PBMCs. This clonotype was obtained from a woman in her twenties or thirties in good health and CMV-seronegative. CDR3 sequence: CASSLGGARSNQPQHF. CDR3 nucleotides: TGTGCCAGCAGTTTGGGGGGGGCGAGGAGCAATCAGCCCCAGCATTTT.